These 19 T cell receptor beta chains were sequenced from one sample in a study of cytomegalovirus exposure and HLA in healthy donors listed by TCRdb under 2017. Library prep was done by the immunoSEQ multiplex PCR assay. For the multiplex PCR, a mixture combining 60 forward primers for TCR Vbeta segments and 13 reverse primers for TCR Jbeta segments was used. TCRdb retrieved this table from immuneACCESS and kept in-frame rearrangements only. Not all clones are present; in checked studies, unresolved V genes account for under half, and no reason is known for the remainder. The sample data list about 200,000 clones, and about three quarters of these were observed just once. 1.5% to 2% of the sample lies in the top ten. Sequenced: PBMCs. The origin of the receptors is a man younger than 30 in good health and CMV-seronegative.

This clone was seen a handful of times. This rearrangement joins TRBV4-3 to TRBJ1-1; TRBD1 agrees at 7 bases. The CDR3 has 12 residues. The junction had 1 base not matched to a gene; V was cut back by 4 bases and J by 5 bases. Germline V gene lookup returns CDR1 LGHNA and CDR2 YSLEER. Here the CDR3 DNA reads TGCGCCAGCAGCCGCAGGGGGACTGAAGCTTTCTTT. Its translation: CASSRRGTEAFF.

The CDR3 sequence: CASSSERGRQTHNQPQHF. DNA for the CDR3: TGTGCCAGCAGTTCTGAAAGGGGTAGACAGACACACAATCAGCCCCAGCATTTT. The chain employs TRBV2 and TRBJ1-5, with D possibly being TRBD1 (5 bases). The CDR3 has 18 residues. Germline assignment: CDR1 SNHLY and CDR2 FYNNEI. V was trimmed by 5 bases and J by 3 bases, leaving 23 bases between them.

Only one count was recorded for this clone. J is TRBJ2-1 and V is TRBV30; 9 bases agree with TRBD2. The germline V gene encodes CDR1 GTSNPN and CDR2 SVGIG (reference sequence). J was trimmed by 0 bases and V by 3 bases; bases with no gene match: 9. The CDR3 spans 17 residues. Here the CDR3 DNA reads TGTGCCTGGAGCCAAGGGACTAGCCTGAGCTCCTACAATGAGCAGTTCTTC. The encoded protein is CAWSQGTSLSSYNEQFF.

The chain links TRBV5-1 to TRBJ2-2; D is unclear. The V gene lost 1 base and the J gene lost 4 bases, with 8 bases spanning the gap. This CDR3 contains 14 residues. The germline V gene has CDR1 SGHRS and CDR2 YFSETQ. The CDR3 loop is CASSLTSGTGELFF. Written as DNA, the CDR3 is TGCGCCAGCAGCTTGACTTCGGGCACCGGGGAGCTGTTTTTT.

This chain uses TRBV5-8 with TRBJ1-3; unclear D gene. V dropped 1 base and J dropped 0 bases, with 11 bases sitting between them. The CDR3 is 16 amino acids. Germline V CDR1 and CDR2: SGHTS, YDEGEE. CDR3 in amino acids: CASSLREAPSGNTIYF. The CDR3 nucleotides read TGTGCCAGCAGCTTGAGGGAGGCCCCCTCTGGAAACACCATATATTTT. Using reference TRBV5-8 and TRBJ1-3 for the parts outside the CDR3, the full variable domain is EAGVTQSPTHLIKTRGQQATLRCSPISGHTSVYWYQQALGLGLQFLLWYDEGEERNRGNFPPRFSGRQFPNYSSELNVNALELEDSALYLCASSLREAPSGNTIYFGEGSWLTVV.

This rearrangement joins TRBV6-1 to TRBJ2-2; 10 bases match TRBD2. The CDR3 contains 15 residues. The V and J ends lost 6 bases and 7 bases, in that order; junction bases with no gene match: 8. Germline loops: CDR1 MNHNS, CDR2 SASEGT. CDR3 sequence (DNA): TGTGCCAGCAGCCCGAGCGGGGGGGCGGGCGGGGAGCTGTTTTTT. This codes for CASSPSGGAGGELFF.

This clone was seen only a few times. The chain carries TRBV18 and TRBJ1-3; 8 bases agree with TRBD1. There are 17 residues in the CDR3. Germline CDR1 KGHSH, CDR2 LQKENI. Germline trimming cut 3 bases from V and 0 bases from J; bases unmatched to any gene: 7. In DNA, the CDR3 is TGTGCCAGCTCACCCCTCGGACAGGGCAACTCTGGAAACACCATATATTTT. It encodes CASSPLGQGNSGNTIYF. Looking up the rest from reference TRBV18 and TRBJ1-3 gives the full variable domain: NAGVMQNPRHLVRRRGQEARLRCSPMKGHSHVYWYRQLPEEGLKFMVYLQKENIIDESGMPKERFSAEFPKEGPSILRIQQVVRGDSAAYFCASSPLGQGNSGNTIYFGEGSWLTVV.

The genes are TRBV5-6 and TRBJ2-7; 7 bases agree with TRBD1. The CDR3 runs to 13 residues. V lost 4 bases, J lost 7 bases, and 8 bases stayed unmatched. Looked up from germline, CDR1 is SGHDT and CDR2 is YYEEEE. The chain's CDR3 is CASSPGTASEQYF. CDR3 sequence (DNA): TGTGCCAGCAGCCCCGGGACAGCTAGTGAGCAGTACTTC.

The CDR3 is CASSGPKYRASDEQFF. The CDR3 bases are TGTGCCAGCTCAGGACCTAAATACAGGGCAAGCGATGAGCAGTTCTTC. This chain connects TRBV27 to TRBJ2-1, with TRBD1 as a possible D gene (6 bases). This CDR3 spans 16 amino acids. Between the trimmed V and J ends, which lost 8 bases and 8 bases, there was a span of 25 bases. Germline lookup yields CDR1 MNHEY and CDR2 SMNVEV (reference sequence).

The rearrangement links TRBV20-1 to TRBJ2-7; D is undetermined. CDR1 DFQATT and CDR2 SNEGSKA come from the germline V gene (reference sequence). Deletions cut 1 base from V and 1 base from J, with 2 bases between. There are 11 residues in the CDR3. The CDR3 region is CSARASYEQYF. CDR3 in DNA: TGCAGTGCTAGAGCGTCCTACGAGCAGTACTTC.

This clone was recorded once. V usage is TRBV5-1 and J usage is TRBJ2-1, with D perhaps matching TRBD2 (6 bases). CDR1 SGHRS and CDR2 YFSETQ come from the germline V gene. V was shortened by 4 bases and J by 10 bases, with 18 bases between the two germline ends. This CDR3 has 14 amino acids. CDR3 loop: CASSTGPGLLEQFF. The CDR3 region has the DNA TGCGCCAGCAGCACGGGACCGGGACTCTTAGAGCAGTTCTTC. The full variable domain, its missing parts supplied by reference TRBV5-1 and TRBJ2-1, is KAGVTQTPRYLIKTRGQQVTLSCSPISGHRSVSWYQQTPGQGLQFLFEYFSETQRNKGNFPGRFSGRQFSNSRSEMNVSTLELGDSALYLCASSTGPGLLEQFFGPGTRLTVL.

The genes are TRBV2 and TRBJ1-5; 9 nucleotides agree with TRBD1. CDR3 length: 13 amino acids. J was trimmed by 6 bases and V by 6 bases; bases with no gene match: 3. Germline CDR1 and CDR2: SNHLY and FYNNEI. In nucleotides, the CDR3 is TGTGCCAGCAGGGACAGGGGATCTCAGCCCCAGCATTTT. This encodes CASRDRGSQPQHF.

The chain uses TRBV7-8 and TRBJ1-1; 10 bases map to TRBD1. Germline values: CDR1 SGHVS, CDR2 FQNEAQ. Trimming cost V 6 bases and J 4 bases; bases outside gene matches: 2. The CDR3 has 13 amino acids. The CDR3 sequence is CASRRTGGTEAFF. CDR3 coding DNA: TGTGCCAGCAGGAGGACAGGGGGCACTGAAGCTTTCTTT. The full variable domain, with the rest looked up from reference TRBV7-8 and TRBJ1-1, is GAGVSQSPRYKVAKRGQDVALRCDPISGHVSLFWYQQALGQGPEFLTYFQNEAQLDKSGLPSDRFFAERPEGSVSTLKIQRTQQEDSAVYLCASRRTGGTEAFFGQGTRLTVV.

The CDR3 loop reads CASSLGLAARTDTQYF. CDR3 nucleotide sequence: TGTGCCAGTAGTCTTGGACTAGCGGCACGCACAGATACGCAGTATTTT. J is TRBJ2-3 and V is TRBV19, with 10 bases matching TRBD2. V lost 5 bases to trimming and J lost 1 base; unmatched junction nucleotides: 6. The CDR3 extends over 16 amino acids. The germline V gene encodes CDR1 LNHDA and CDR2 SQIVND (reference sequence).

This clone has just a few counts. The rearrangement links TRBV10-3 to TRBJ1-1; a possible D gene is TRBD1 (5 bases). There are 13 residues in the CDR3. The V end lost 4 bases, the J end lost 1 base, and 7 bases lay between the germline ends. Germline values: CDR1 ENHRY, CDR2 SYGVKD. The CDR3 spells CAISGQRNTEAFF. In DNA form, the CDR3 reads TGTGCCATCAGTGGACAGAGGAACACTGAAGCTTTCTTT.

This clone was seen only a few times. The chain joins TRBV12-5 to TRBJ2-1, with 12 bases lining up with TRBD1. This CDR3 spans 16 amino acids. The V gene's germline CDR1 is LGHNT and CDR2 FRNRAP. The trim removed 1 base at V and 12 bases at J, leaving 10 bases unmatched. CDR3 sequence reads: CASGLDPRDRGPPQFF. The CDR3 DNA follows: TGTGCTAGTGGTTTGGACCCCCGGGACAGGGGGCCCCCGCAGTTCTTC.

The table lists this clone with a count of one. The rearrangement links TRBV7-8 to TRBJ2-2; a weak D match, TRBD2 (5 bases). V was clipped by 5 bases and J by 7 bases, with 17 bases between them. Germline CDR1 SGHVS, CDR2 FQNEAQ. This CDR3 region has 15 residues. The CDR3 spells CASSPRRASGGELFF. CDR3 coding DNA: TGTGCCAGCAGCCCTCGTAGGGCGAGCGGCGGGGAGCTGTTTTTT.

The V gene is TRBV2, the J gene TRBJ1-2, with D perhaps TRBD1 (5 bases). This CDR3 contains 11 residues. V was clipped by 9 bases and J by 2 bases, with 7 bases between them. Germline V CDR1 and CDR2: SNHLY, FYNNEI. The CDR3 nucleotides read TGTGCCAGTCACAGGAACTATGGCTACACCTTC. It encodes CASHRNYGYTF.

This chain links TRBV7-2 with TRBJ1-1; 7 bases line up with TRBD1. This CDR3 is 14 amino acids long. Germline V CDR1 and CDR2: SGHTA, FQGNSA. J gave up 4 bases and V 6 bases, and 8 bases lay outside the gene matches. The CDR3 DNA sequence: TGTGCCAGCAGACTTACAGGGGCGGGCACTGAAGCTTTCTTT. Translated: CASRLTGAGTEAFF.